The following is a T cell receptor beta chain sequence with its context. Only in-frame clones appear in the TCRdb table, and some are missing; sequencing was by immunoSEQ multiplex PCR. The top ten clones hold 6% to 8% of a sample with about 230,000 clones, 75% to 85% of them seen once. The entry originates in a study of blood T cell repertoires in COVID-19. In the study overall: Specimens from acute and convalescent COVID-19 originated in the United States, Italy and Spain. PBMCs, B-cell-depleted T cells, or T cells provided the cDNA or gDNA that made up the material.

Germline loops: CDR1 SNHLY, CDR2 FYNNEI. Trimming stripped 5 bases from V and 0 bases from J, with 11 bases between. This CDR3 comprises 15 residues. The TCR originated in an elderly woman with COVID-19, enrolled during active disease. The chain has TRBV2 and TRBJ1-3; a possible D gene is TRBD1 (5 bases). The specimen sequenced was peripheral blood. The DNA for the CDR3 is TGTGCCAGCAGTCGGCGGGACTCCTCTGGAAACACCATATATTTT. Its translation: CASSRRDSSGNTIYF. The variable domain in full, with the rest retrieved from reference TRBV2 and TRBJ1-3, is EPEVTQTPSHQVTQMGQEVILRCVPISNHLYFYWYRQILGQKVEFLVSFYNNEISEKSEIFDDQFSVERPDGSNFTLKIRSTKLEDSAMYFCASSRRDSSGNTIYFGEGSWLTVV.